These 20 T cell receptor beta chains originate from one sample sequenced in a study of blood T cell repertoires in COVID-19. The table came from immunoSEQ multiplex PCR; TCRdb's copy has only in-frame clones and leaves some out. Among over 300,000 clones, about nine tenths were seen once, and the ten largest hold about 9.9%. What was sequenced was PBMCs or T cells enriched from blood (not recorded which). The receptor source for this set is a woman in her forties who had recovered from COVID-19.

V is TRBV6-2 or TRBV6-3 and J is TRBJ1-2; no clear D. Germline V gene lookup returns CDR1 MNHEY and CDR2 SVGEGT. This CDR3 spans 13 amino acids. The V end lost 2 bases, the J end lost 5 bases, and 9 bases lay between the germline ends. CDR3 nucleotides: TGTGCCAGCAGTTACGAGCTCGGTTATGGCTACACCTTC. It codes for CASSYELGYGYTF.

The genes are TRBV10-3 and TRBJ2-1, with 10 bases fitting TRBD2. The germline V gene encodes CDR1 ENHRY and CDR2 SYGVKD. Unmatched junction bases numbered 3, after V lost 2 bases and J lost 2 bases. The CDR3 length is 16 residues. CDR3 sequence (DNA): TGTGCCATCAGTGAGCCCGGACTAGCGGCCTACAATGAGCAGTTCTTC. This gives the protein CAISEPGLAAYNEQFF.

The J gene is TRBJ2-1, the V gene TRBV11-3, with TRBD1 as a possible D gene (6 bases). Germline CDR1 is SGHNT and CDR2 is YENEEA. V was trimmed by 0 bases and J by 10 bases, leaving 13 bases between them. This CDR3 region has 14 residues. This CDR3 is CASSLDMGAQEQFF. CDR3 DNA sequence: TGTGCCAGCAGCTTAGATATGGGGGCTCAGGAGCAGTTCTTC.

Written as DNA, the CDR3 is TGTGCCAGCAGCTTTCCTCAGGGGACCCAGTACTTC. This encodes CASSFPQGTQYF. The rearrangement links TRBV12-3 or TRBV12-4 to TRBJ2-5, with D perhaps matching TRBD1 (5 bases). V lost 6 bases and J lost 7, with 12 bases in between. The CDR3 is 12 amino acids.

The V gene is TRBV7-6, the J gene TRBJ2-6, with 7 bases aligning to TRBD2. This CDR3 has 22 amino acids. Germline V gene lookup returns CDR1 SGHVS and CDR2 FNYEAQ. The trim removed 5 bases at V and 0 bases at J, leaving 22 bases unmatched. The CDR3 region has the DNA TGTGCCAGCAGCCCTCTTACTCTGAGGGTCCTAGCGGTAAACTCTGGGGCCAACGTCCTGACTTTC. Its translation is CASSPLTLRVLAVNSGANVLTF.

This chain connects TRBV19 to TRBJ1-1; maybe TRBD1 (6 bases). Germline CDR1 reads LNHDA; CDR2 reads SQIVND (reference sequence). The CDR3 is 13 amino acids. V lost 7 bases and J 5 bases, leaving 14 bases between the germline ends. For the CDR3, the DNA is TGTGCCAGTAATCTCCGAGGGACAACTGAAGCTTTCTTT. It encodes CASNLRGTTEAFF.

The chain combines TRBV28 with TRBJ2-7, with 9 bases that match TRBD2. V lost 3 bases, J lost 0 bases, and 3 bases stayed unmatched. The CDR3 consists of 15 residues. The germline V gene encodes CDR1 MDHEN and CDR2 SYDVKM. CDR3 residues: CASSFSGGSSYEQYF. The CDR3 nucleotides read TGTGCCAGCAGTTTTAGCGGGGGCAGCTCCTACGAGCAGTACTTC.

The chain couples TRBV9 to TRBJ2-7, with 9 bases identical to TRBD2. The germline CDR1 and CDR2 sequences are SGDLS and YYNGEE. The CDR3 covers 15 residues. V lost 0 bases, J lost 3 bases, and 4 bases stayed unmatched. The CDR3, as DNA: TGTGCCAGCAGCGTAGTGGCTAGCGGGATCTACGAGCAGTACTTC. This encodes CASSVVASGIYEQYF.

The V gene is TRBV7-3, the J gene TRBJ1-3, with TRBD1 as a possible D gene (6 bases). The CDR3 consists of 15 residues. Trimming took 6 bases from V and 3 from J, leaving 15 bases between them. The germline V gene encodes CDR1 SGHTA and CDR2 FQGTGA. The CDR3 DNA follows: TGTGCCAGCAGTCTACAGGGAACGGTTGGAAACACCATATATTTT. It specifies CASSLQGTVGNTIYF.

This clone has just one count. The genes are TRBV2 and TRBJ2-3; TRBD2 matches at 7 bases. With V trimmed by 7 bases and J by 3 bases, 7 bases remained unmatched. Germline CDR1 is SNHLY and CDR2 is FYNNEI. The CDR3 covers 14 residues. Written as DNA, the CDR3 is TGTGCCAGCAAAGAGGGAGGGCCTACAGATACGCAGTATTTT. Protein sequence: CASKEGGPTDTQYF.

The chain employs TRBV29-1 and TRBJ1-2, with a weak D call TRBD1 (6 bases). Germline V gene lookup returns CDR1 SQVTM and CDR2 ANQGSEA. With 7 bases removed from V and 7 bases from J, the gap between germline ends came to 13 bases. The CDR3 contains 11 residues. CDR3 coding DNA: TGCAGCGCATCACAGGGCCGTGGCTACACCTTC. Translating it yields CSASQGRGYTF.

V usage is TRBV19 and J usage is TRBJ1-6; 9 positions match TRBD1. Germline loops: CDR1 LNHDA, CDR2 SQIVND (reference sequence). The V segment lost 5 bases and the J segment 9 bases; nucleotides outside the gene matches: 5. The CDR3 loop spans 14 amino acids. Here the CDR3 reads CASSVGQGISPLHF. The CDR3 DNA sequence: TGTGCCAGTAGTGTTGGACAGGGGATTTCACCCCTCCACTTT.

V gene TRBV30 combines with J gene TRBJ1-3; TRBD1 is a possible D gene (6 bases). Germline CDR1 and CDR2: GTSNPN and SVGIG (reference sequence). Deletions cut 0 bases from V and 3 bases from J, with 12 bases between. CDR3 length: 15 residues. The CDR3 DNA reads as TGTGCCTGGAGTGTGCGGGCAGGGGTTGGAAACACCATATATTTT. Translating gives CAWSVRAGVGNTIYF.

This clone was detected only once. V usage is TRBV6-5 and J usage is TRBJ1-1; TRBD1 matches 8 bases. With V trimmed by 6 bases and J by 4 bases, 7 bases remained unmatched. This CDR3 has 14 residues. Per germline, CDR1 MNHEY and CDR2 SVGAGI. The CDR3 nucleotides are TGTGCCAGCAGCCACCGTCAGGGGGCCACTGAAGCTTTCTTT. Translated, it gives CASSHRQGATEAFF.

V is TRBV6-2 or TRBV6-3 and J is TRBJ2-7; 8 nucleotides match TRBD1. V gave up 6 bases and J gave up 4 bases; unmatched junction bases: 14. The germline V gene has CDR1 MNHEY and CDR2 SVGEGT. There are 16 residues in the CDR3. Here the CDR3 DNA reads TGTGCCAGCAGCTCCCTCGGGTCGGGACAGGAGTACGAGCAGTACTTC. Protein product: CASSSLGSGQEYEQYF.

The V call is TRBV29-1, the J call TRBJ2-1; 9 positions match TRBD2. The CDR3 runs to 13 residues. Germline CDR1 is SQVTM and CDR2 is ANQGSEA. The DNA for the CDR3 is TGCAGTGCCGAAGGTTTAGCGGGAGCTGAGCAGTTCTTC. This translates into CSAEGLAGAEQFF.

This chain links TRBV7-9 with TRBJ2-6; D is ambiguous. V was cut by 3 bases and J by 3 bases, with 21 bases left in between. The V gene's germline CDR1 is SEHNR and CDR2 FQNEAQ (reference sequence). CDR3 length: 19 residues. The CDR3 region has the DNA TGTGCCAGCAGCTTCCCTCCTTCCTGGTCCAACGGTGGGGCCAACGTCCTGACTTTC. This translates into CASSFPPSWSNGGANVLTF.

This chain uses TRBV24-1 with TRBJ1-2; a possible D gene is TRBD1 (5 bases). CDR3 length: 16 residues. Trimming shortened V by 3 bases and J by 4 bases, and 17 bases separated the two germline ends. CDR1 and CDR2 from the germline V gene are KGHDR and SFDVKD. The CDR3 DNA is TGTGCCACCAGTGATAGGGGAGCCCGGGGGATCTATGGCTACACCTTC. This gives the protein CATSDRGARGIYGYTF.

The chain is built from TRBV7-9 and TRBJ1-4; D not certain. Germline loops: CDR1 SEHNR, CDR2 FQNEAQ (reference sequence). V lost 5 bases and J lost 6, with 10 bases in between. The CDR3 is made up of 13 amino acids. The CDR3 nucleotides read TGTGCCAGCAGCCCCGGAGGGTATGAAAAACTGTTTTTT. Its translation: CASSPGGYEKLFF. The entire variable domain, with the rest obtained from reference TRBV7-9 and TRBJ1-4, is as follows: DTGVSQNPRHKITKRGQNVTFRCDPISEHNRLYWYRQTLGQGPEFLTYFQNEAQLEKSRLLSDRFSAERPKGSFSTLEIQRTEQGDSAMYLCASSPGGYEKLFFGSGTQLSVL.

The chain couples TRBV12-5 to TRBJ2-1, with 7 bases aligning to TRBD1. V gave up 0 bases and J gave up 0 bases; unmatched junction bases: 5. The CDR3 covers 17 residues. Germline CDR1 is LGHNT and CDR2 is FRNRAP. The CDR3, as DNA: TGTGCTAGTGGTTTGGTCGGCAGGGGGAGCTCCTACAATGAGCAGTTCTTC. It is translated as CASGLVGRGSSYNEQFF.